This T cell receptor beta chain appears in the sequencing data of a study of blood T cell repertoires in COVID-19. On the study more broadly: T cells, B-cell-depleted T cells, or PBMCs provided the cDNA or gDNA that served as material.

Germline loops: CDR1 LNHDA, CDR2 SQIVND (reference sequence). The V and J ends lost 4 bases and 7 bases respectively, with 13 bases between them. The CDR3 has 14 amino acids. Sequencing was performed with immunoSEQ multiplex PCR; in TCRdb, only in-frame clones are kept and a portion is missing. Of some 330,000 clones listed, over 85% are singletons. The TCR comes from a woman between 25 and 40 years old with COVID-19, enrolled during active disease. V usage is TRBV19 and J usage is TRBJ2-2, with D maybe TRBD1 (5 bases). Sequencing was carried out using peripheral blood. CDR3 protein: CASSTFQGSGELFF. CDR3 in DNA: TGTGCCAGTAGTACTTTCCAGGGAAGCGGGGAGCTGTTTTTT.